These T cell receptor beta chains were read from a single sample in a study of T cells in Graves' hyperthyroidism and ophthalmopathy. TCRdb reanalysed the multiplex PCR reads using MiXCR and keeps one entry per CDR3 protein. The sample holds some 420,000 distinct CDR3 sequences, roughly an eighth seen once. The sample was blood. These receptors originate from a woman aged 18-30 years with Graves' hyperthyroidism. Both conserved end residues are part of each CDR3. A D gene is named only where the DNA matches it firmly. A row's size may be missing; if present it is once, few, many or a size class.

CDR3nt: TGTGCCTGGAGTGAAGAGACCCAGTACTTC
CDR3aa: CAWSEETQYF
len: 10
abundance: few
v_gene: TRBV30
j_gene: TRBJ2-5
d_gene: -

CDR3nt: TGTGCCAGCACCCACCCCCCTAGCGGGGCATCGGATACGCAGTATTTT
CDR3aa: CASTHPPSGASDTQYF
len: 16
abundance: -
v_gene: TRBV7-9
j_gene: TRBJ2-3
d_gene: TRBD2

CDR3nt: TGCAGTGCCCTGGACTTCTCCTACAATGAGCAGTTCTTC
CDR3aa: CSALDFSYNEQFF
len: 13
abundance: -
v_gene: TRBV20-1
j_gene: TRBJ2-1
d_gene: -

CDR3nt: TGTGCCAGCAGTAAGACAGTGACACCTGAAGCTTTCTTT
CDR3aa: CASSKTVTPEAFF
len: 13
abundance: many
v_gene: TRBV28
j_gene: TRBJ1-1
d_gene: -

CDR3nt: TGTGCCAGCAAGGGGGACAGCCAGCCCCAGCATTTT
CDR3aa: CASKGDSQPQHF
len: 12
abundance: many
v_gene: TRBV2
j_gene: TRBJ1-5
d_gene: TRBD1

CDR3nt: TGTGCCAGCAGCTTGGCCTCGCTAGCGGGAGTATACAATGAGCAGTTCTTC
CDR3aa: CASSLASLAGVYNEQFF
len: 17
abundance: many
v_gene: TRBV5-5
j_gene: TRBJ2-1
d_gene: TRBD2

CDR3nt: TGTGCCAGCAGCAAAGGGACAGACAGCGGGGAGCTGTTTTTT
CDR3aa: CASSKGTDSGELFF
len: 14
abundance: many
v_gene: TRBV5-6
j_gene: TRBJ2-2
d_gene: TRBD1

CDR3nt: TGCAGTGCCCCTGAGGGGGGCCCTAGCTCTGGAAACACCATATATTTT
CDR3aa: CSAPEGGPSSGNTIYF
len: 16
abundance: few
v_gene: TRBV20-1
j_gene: TRBJ1-3
d_gene: -

CDR3nt: TGTGCCAGCAGCCAAGATATAGGAGCGGGAGGGGACGCCGGGGAGCTGTTTTTT
CDR3aa: CASSQDIGAGGDAGELFF
len: 18
abundance: -
v_gene: TRBV3-1
j_gene: TRBJ2-2
d_gene: TRBD2

CDR3nt: TGTGCCAGCAGCCAAGGGGGGATAAATACGCAGTATTTT
CDR3aa: CASSQGGINTQYF
len: 13
abundance: many
v_gene: TRBV11-2
j_gene: TRBJ2-3
d_gene: -

CDR3nt: TGCAGTGCTCTACCGGGACTAGGTTTTGAGACCCAGTACTTC
CDR3aa: CSALPGLGFETQYF
len: 14
abundance: -
v_gene: TRBV20-1
j_gene: TRBJ2-5
d_gene: TRBD2

CDR3nt: TGCGCCAGCAGCTTCAGGGGGGTCTTTGGCACAGATACGCAGTATTTT
CDR3aa: CASSFRGVFGTDTQYF
len: 16
abundance: many
v_gene: TRBV5-1
j_gene: TRBJ2-3
d_gene: -

CDR3nt: TGCAGTGCTAGGAGCGAAAGGATACTCCTTTACAATGAGCAGTTCTTC
CDR3aa: CSARSERILLYNEQFF
len: 16
abundance: -
v_gene: TRBV20-1
j_gene: TRBJ2-1
d_gene: -

CDR3nt: TGTGCCAGCTCACCTTGGGACGGATCCTACGAGCAGTACTTC
CDR3aa: CASSPWDGSYEQYF
len: 14
abundance: many
v_gene: TRBV18
j_gene: TRBJ2-7
d_gene: -

CDR3nt: TGTGCCAGCAGCCAAGATCAGTGGCGGGCCGCCTACGAGCAGTACTTC
CDR3aa: CASSQDQWRAAYEQYF
len: 16
abundance: few
v_gene: TRBV4-2
j_gene: TRBJ2-7
d_gene: -

CDR3nt: TGTGCCAGCAGCTTACGACTAGCGGGAGTCAACAATGAGCAGTTCTTC
CDR3aa: CASSLRLAGVNNEQFF
len: 16
abundance: few
v_gene: TRBV7-9
j_gene: TRBJ2-1
d_gene: TRBD2

CDR3nt: TGTGCCATCAGTTCGGGGCGGGAGAGCACCGGGGAGCTGCTTTTT
CDR3aa: CAISSGRESTGELLF
len: 15
abundance: -
v_gene: TRBV10-3
j_gene: TRBJ2-2
d_gene: TRBD2

CDR3nt: TGCGCCAGCAGCTCGACGGTTAGCTCCTACAATGAGCAGTTCTTC
CDR3aa: CASSSTVSSYNEQFF
len: 15
abundance: many
v_gene: TRBV5-1
j_gene: TRBJ2-1
d_gene: -

CDR3nt: TGTGCCAGCAGTGCGGGCGGGAGGGCCTTTGGCAATGAGCAGTTCTTC
CDR3aa: CASSAGGRAFGNEQFF
len: 16
abundance: many
v_gene: TRBV2
j_gene: TRBJ2-1
d_gene: TRBD2

CDR3nt: TGTGCCAGCAGTGAACGGGCACGATCCCAAGAGACCCAGTACTTC
CDR3aa: CASSERARSQETQYF
len: 15
abundance: -
v_gene: TRBV6-1
j_gene: TRBJ2-5
d_gene: -

CDR3nt: TGTGCCAGCAGCTTAGAACCAAGCTCCTACGAGCAGTACTTC
CDR3aa: CASSLEPSSYEQYF
len: 14
abundance: many
v_gene: TRBV11-2
j_gene: TRBJ2-7
d_gene: -

CDR3nt: TGTGCCAGCAGTTTAGCGGTGAACACTGGAGCTTTCTTT
CDR3aa: CASSLAVNTGAFF
len: 13
abundance: few
v_gene: TRBV27
j_gene: TRBJ1-1
d_gene: -

CDR3nt: TGTGCCAGCAGCCAACCGACAGGGAGGAATGAAAAACTGTTTTTT
CDR3aa: CASSQPTGRNEKLFF
len: 15
abundance: many
v_gene: TRBV3-1
j_gene: TRBJ1-4
d_gene: TRBD1

CDR3nt: TGCAGCGTTGGGGGGACTGGGGCCAACGTCCTGACTTTC
CDR3aa: CSVGGTGANVLTF
len: 13
abundance: many
v_gene: TRBV29-1
j_gene: TRBJ2-6
d_gene: -

CDR3nt: TGTGCCAGCAGTTACTTGCAGGGTCGGGGCTACACCTTC
CDR3aa: CASSYLQGRGYTF
len: 13
abundance: many
v_gene: TRBV6-6
j_gene: TRBJ1-2
d_gene: -

CDR3nt: TGTGCCAGCAGCATCTCTCTAGCGGGAGGATACGAGCAGTACTTC
CDR3aa: CASSISLAGGYEQYF
len: 15
abundance: many
v_gene: TRBV6-1
j_gene: TRBJ2-7
d_gene: TRBD2

CDR3nt: TGTGCCTGGAGTCGGTCCTGGACTAGCGGGAGCTCCTACGAGCAGTACTTC
CDR3aa: CAWSRSWTSGSSYEQYF
len: 17
abundance: -
v_gene: TRBV28
j_gene: TRBJ2-7
d_gene: TRBD2

CDR3nt: TGTGCCAGCAGTCGGGGATTGGAAGAGACCCAGTACTTC
CDR3aa: CASSRGLEETQYF
len: 13
abundance: -
v_gene: TRBV28
j_gene: TRBJ2-5
d_gene: -

CDR3nt: TGCAGTGGATCGAGGGGCGAGACCCAGTACTTC
CDR3aa: CSGSRGETQYF
len: 11
abundance: -
v_gene: TRBV20-1
j_gene: TRBJ2-5
d_gene: -

CDR3nt: TGTGCCACCAGCAGAGCTACCCAAAGGGGGCCCTTAGTAAGAGACACAGATACGCAGTATTTT
CDR3aa: CATSRATQRGPLVRDTDTQYF
len: 21
abundance: -
v_gene: TRBV15
j_gene: TRBJ2-3
d_gene: TRBD1

CDR3nt: TGTGCCAGCAGCGACGGGACTAGCGGGAGGCTCTACGAGCAGTACTTC
CDR3aa: CASSDGTSGRLYEQYF
len: 16
abundance: many
v_gene: TRBV9
j_gene: TRBJ2-7
d_gene: TRBD2

CDR3nt: TGTGCCAGCAGGAAGACAGATACCTACGAGCAGTACTTC
CDR3aa: CASRKTDTYEQYF
len: 13
abundance: -
v_gene: TRBV27
j_gene: TRBJ2-7
d_gene: -

CDR3nt: TGTGCCAGTAAAGACAGGCCAGTTCATCAGCCCCAGCATTTT
CDR3aa: CASKDRPVHQPQHF
len: 14
abundance: -
v_gene: TRBV19
j_gene: TRBJ1-5
d_gene: -

CDR3nt: TGTGCCAGCAGCCTTATCCTCGGACAGGGGTTTGCCCAAGAGACCCAGTACTTC
CDR3aa: CASSLILGQGFAQETQYF
len: 18
abundance: many
v_gene: TRBV7-8
j_gene: TRBJ2-5
d_gene: TRBD1

CDR3nt: TGTGCCAGTAGTGTTCGACCTCCAGGGACAGGCAGCGCGGATACGCAGTATTTT
CDR3aa: CASSVRPPGTGSADTQYF
len: 18
abundance: many
v_gene: TRBV19
j_gene: TRBJ2-3
d_gene: TRBD1

CDR3nt: TGTGCCATCAGTGAGTCGGCGCGCTCGGAGTACTTC
CDR3aa: CAISESARSEYF
len: 12
abundance: few
v_gene: TRBV10-3
j_gene: TRBJ2-4
d_gene: -

CDR3nt: TGTGCCAGCGGACCGGGGTTTTTT
CDR3aa: CASGPGFF
len: 8
abundance: few
v_gene: TRBV7-9
j_gene: TRBJ2-2
d_gene: -

CDR3nt: TGTGCCAGCAGAGCCCTGGGTGTCAGTCAGCCCCAGCATTTT
CDR3aa: CASRALGVSQPQHF
len: 14
abundance: few
v_gene: TRBV7-3
j_gene: TRBJ1-5
d_gene: -

CDR3nt: TGCAGCGTTGAGTTGGGGGCGAATACAGATACGCAGTATTTT
CDR3aa: CSVELGANTDTQYF
len: 14
abundance: many
v_gene: TRBV29-1
j_gene: TRBJ2-3
d_gene: -

CDR3nt: TGTGCCAGCAGTTCCTCAGGGAGTAACACTGAAGCTTTCTTT
CDR3aa: CASSSSGSNTEAFF
len: 14
abundance: -
v_gene: TRBV12-3/TRBV12-4
j_gene: TRBJ1-1
d_gene: -

CDR3nt: TGCAGTGCTAGAGTGCCGGGACTAGCCTTGAAGACCCAGTACTTC
CDR3aa: CSARVPGLALKTQYF
len: 15
abundance: many
v_gene: TRBV20-1
j_gene: TRBJ2-5
d_gene: TRBD2

CDR3nt: TGTGCCAGCAGTTTATCATTGGCTCACGAGCAGTACTTC
CDR3aa: CASSLSLAHEQYF
len: 13
abundance: many
v_gene: TRBV12-3/TRBV12-4
j_gene: TRBJ2-7
d_gene: -

CDR3nt: TGTGCCAGCAGCCCCACCGGGACACTGGACTCCTACGAGCAGTACTTC
CDR3aa: CASSPTGTLDSYEQYF
len: 16
abundance: -
v_gene: TRBV7-9
j_gene: TRBJ2-7
d_gene: -

CDR3nt: TGTGCCAGCAGTGAATCGATAGGCGACAATGAGCAGTTCTTC
CDR3aa: CASSESIGDNEQFF
len: 14
abundance: -
v_gene: TRBV2
j_gene: TRBJ2-1
d_gene: -

CDR3nt: TGTGCCAGCAGTCCCTTTGAAGGCACCGGGGAGCTGTTTTTT
CDR3aa: CASSPFEGTGELFF
len: 14
abundance: many
v_gene: TRBV12-3/TRBV12-4
j_gene: TRBJ2-2
d_gene: -

CDR3nt: TGTGCCAGCAGTTTGGTGGGGACCTCTGAAGCTTTCTTT
CDR3aa: CASSLVGTSEAFF
len: 13
abundance: many
v_gene: TRBV27
j_gene: TRBJ1-1
d_gene: -

CDR3nt: TGCAGTGCTACAAGGGGCCGTTCTATTTACAATGAGCAGTTCTTC
CDR3aa: CSATRGRSIYNEQFF
len: 15
abundance: many
v_gene: TRBV20-1
j_gene: TRBJ2-1
d_gene: -

CDR3nt: TGTGCCAGCAACTTGCGGGCCCCTGAGACCCAGTACTTC
CDR3aa: CASNLRAPETQYF
len: 13
abundance: many
v_gene: TRBV28
j_gene: TRBJ2-5
d_gene: -

CDR3nt: TGTGCCAGCACCGGACGGGGGATTTCCGCGGCCTACGAGCAGTACTTC
CDR3aa: CASTGRGISAAYEQYF
len: 16
abundance: -
v_gene: TRBV6-2/TRBV6-3
j_gene: TRBJ2-7
d_gene: -

CDR3nt: TGTGCCAGTAGGTACGGGACTAGCGGTTACAATGGGCAGTTCTTC
CDR3aa: CASRYGTSGYNGQFF
len: 15
abundance: -
v_gene: TRBV19
j_gene: TRBJ2-1
d_gene: TRBD2

CDR3nt: TGTGCCAGCAGCTTCTTGGGCGTGGCTGGAAACACCATATATTTT
CDR3aa: CASSFLGVAGNTIYF
len: 15
abundance: many
v_gene: TRBV7-2
j_gene: TRBJ1-3
d_gene: -

CDR3nt: TGCGCCAGCAGCCTTCTTCTGACAGAGGCATACAATGAGCAGTTCTTC
CDR3aa: CASSLLLTEAYNEQFF
len: 16
abundance: -
v_gene: TRBV4-1
j_gene: TRBJ2-1
d_gene: -

CDR3nt: TGCGCCAGCAGCTTGGTCGCTTTGGGCGGGAGCTCCTACGAGCAGTACTTC
CDR3aa: CASSLVALGGSSYEQYF
len: 17
abundance: few
v_gene: TRBV5-1
j_gene: TRBJ2-7
d_gene: TRBD2